These T cell receptor beta chains were read from a single sample in a study of cytomegalovirus exposure and HLA in healthy donors. Libraries were prepared by immunoSEQ multiplex PCR; TCRdb keeps only in-frame clonotypes and omits some of them. This sample has 180,000 or so clones, with 82% found just once. The sequencing input was PBMCs. The receptors shown here come from a man aged 40-55 years in good health and CMV-seronegative. The CDR3 runs from the conserved cysteine through the conserved F or W. The D gene is left open where the match is weak. Some rows mark clone size as missing; the rest say once, few, many or name a class of expanded clone.

D: TRBD1
size: NA
V: TRBV7-6
J: TRBJ2-7
DNA: TGTGCCAGCAGCCGTCGACAGGGGAGCTCCTACGAGCAGTACTTC
CDR3: CASSRRQGSSYEQYF

D: TRBD1
size: NA
V: TRBV28
J: TRBJ2-2
DNA: TGTGCCAGGCGAACCGGGACAGGGAACACCGGGGAGCTGTTTTTT
CDR3: CARRTGTGNTGELFF

D: TRBD2
size: NA
V: TRBV30
J: TRBJ2-7
DNA: TGTGCCTGGAGGCGGGGGGGCTATCCTGTGCAGTACTTC
CDR3: CAWRRGGYPVQYF

D: TRBD2
size: NA
V: TRBV5-4
J: TRBJ2-3
DNA: TGTGCCAGCAGCCGACTAGCGGGAGGGCCCTTTACGCAGTATTTT
CDR3: CASSRLAGGPFTQYF

D: TRBD1
size: NA
V: TRBV9
J: TRBJ1-4
DNA: TGTGCCAGCAGCACGGGACAGGGGGCGCGTGGTGAAAAACTGTTTTTT
CDR3: CASSTGQGARGEKLFF

D: TRBD1
size: NA
V: TRBV28
J: TRBJ1-5
DNA: TGTGCCAGCAGTTTCCCGGGACAGGGGGGTCAGCCCCAGCATTTT
CDR3: CASSFPGQGGQPQHF

D: NA
size: NA
V: TRBV29-1
J: TRBJ2-7
DNA: TGCAGCGTTGAAGAGGGCGTGGGGGCAAGGGCCTACGAGCAGTACTTC
CDR3: CSVEEGVGARAYEQYF

D: NA
size: NA
V: TRBV18
J: TRBJ2-4
DNA: TGTGCCAGCTCAACGAGACAGGTGGACATTCAGTACTTC
CDR3: CASSTRQVDIQYF

D: NA
size: NA
V: TRBV2
J: TRBJ1-1
DNA: TGTGCCAGCAGGGACAGCCGAAACACTGAAGCTTTCTTT
CDR3: CASRDSRNTEAFF

D: TRBD1
size: NA
V: TRBV6-5
J: TRBJ2-7
DNA: TGTGCCAGCAGGACCGGGACAGAGCACTACGAGCAGTACTTC
CDR3: CASRTGTEHYEQYF

D: TRBD1
size: NA
V: TRBV28
J: TRBJ1-1
DNA: TGTGCCAGCAGTCCGGGGACAGGGTACACTGAAGCTTTCTTT
CDR3: CASSPGTGYTEAFF

D: TRBD1
size: NA
V: TRBV18
J: TRBJ2-7
DNA: TGTGCCAGCTCACGGGGCAGGGGGCCTGACGAGCAGTACTTC
CDR3: CASSRGRGPDEQYF

D: NA
size: NA
V: TRBV7-3
J: TRBJ2-3
DNA: TGTGCCAGCAGCTCCTTGGGGCGGCCTGGCACAGATACGCAGTATTTT
CDR3: CASSSLGRPGTDTQYF

D: NA
size: NA
V: TRBV4-1
J: TRBJ2-6
DNA: TGCGCCAGCAGCCAATCGGGAGCTGGGGCCAACGTCCTGACTTTC
CDR3: CASSQSGAGANVLTF

D: TRBD1
size: NA
V: TRBV5-6
J: TRBJ1-1
DNA: TGTGCCAGCAGCTTGTTTCGCAGGGTAGGACAGGGGGAGAACACTGAAGCTTTCTTT
CDR3: CASSLFRRVGQGENTEAFF

D: NA
size: few
V: TRBV7-6
J: TRBJ1-5
DNA: TGTGCCAGCAGCTCCACAACCAGCGGGGAGCCCCAGCATTTT
CDR3: CASSSTTSGEPQHF